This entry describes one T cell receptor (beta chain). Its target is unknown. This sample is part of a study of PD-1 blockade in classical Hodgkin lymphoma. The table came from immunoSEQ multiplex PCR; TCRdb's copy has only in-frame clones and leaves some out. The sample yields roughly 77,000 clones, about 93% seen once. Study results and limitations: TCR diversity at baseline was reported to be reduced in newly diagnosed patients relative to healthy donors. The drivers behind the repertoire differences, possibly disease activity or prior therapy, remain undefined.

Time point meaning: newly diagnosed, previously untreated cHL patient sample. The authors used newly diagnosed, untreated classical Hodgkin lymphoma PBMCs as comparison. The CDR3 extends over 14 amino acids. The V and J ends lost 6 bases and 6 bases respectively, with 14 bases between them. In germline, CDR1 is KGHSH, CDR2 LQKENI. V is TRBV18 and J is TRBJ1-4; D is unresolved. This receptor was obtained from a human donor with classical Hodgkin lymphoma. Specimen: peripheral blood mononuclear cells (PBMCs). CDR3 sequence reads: CASSENSVDEKLFF. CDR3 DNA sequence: TGTGCCAGCTCCGAAAACAGCGTAGATGAAAAACTGTTTTTT.